What follows are 7 T cell receptor beta chains derived from one specimen sequenced in a study of T cells in localized non-small cell lung cancer. The method was immunoSEQ multiplex PCR; TCRdb's version includes in-frame clones alone and lacks a portion of them. The sample consists of approximately 35,000 clones, approximately 87% of them appearing once. Sequenced material: peripheral blood, taken before any cancer treatment. The receptors come from a man aged 35-69 years with stage I lung adenocarcinoma.

This clone was seen more than once but under ten times. The chain has TRBV9 and TRBJ1-1, with D possibly TRBD1 on 5 matching bases. Germline V gene data show CDR1 as SGDLS and CDR2 as YYNGEE. The V end was cut by 3 bases, the J end by 1 base, with 10 bases between. This CDR3 comprises 14 residues. CDR3 in amino acids: CASSGKGQNTEAFF. CDR3 DNA sequence: TGTGCCAGCAGCGGCAAGGGGCAGAACACTGAAGCTTTCTTT.

J is TRBJ1-2 and V is TRBV15, with D maybe TRBD1 (5 bases). The CDR3 sequence is 15 residues long. Between the trimmed V and J ends, which lost 3 bases and 4 bases, there was a span of 15 bases. Germline V gene lookup returns CDR1 LNHNV and CDR2 YYDKDF (reference sequence). CDR3 residues: CATSRGPTATYGYTF. DNA for the CDR3: TGTGCCACCAGCAGGGGCCCGACAGCCACCTATGGCTACACCTTC.

The rearrangement uses TRBV6-1 and TRBJ2-1; 9 nucleotides agree with TRBD2. CDR1 MNHNS and CDR2 SASEGT come from the germline V gene. This CDR3 is built from 16 residues. With 4 bases clipped from V and 2 bases from J, the junction kept 6 bases outside the gene matches. The CDR3 bases are TGTGCCAGCAGTGCCTTCGCGGGGGGGCCCTACAATGAGCAGTTCTTC. Translation gives CASSAFAGGPYNEQFF.

V and J are TRBV2 and TRBJ2-1, with TRBD2 as a possible D gene (5 bases). V dropped 3 bases and J dropped 5 bases, with 14 bases sitting between them. This CDR3 comprises 15 residues. Germline loops: CDR1 SNHLY, CDR2 FYNNEI. The CDR3 nucleotides are TGTGCCAGCAGTGACGACTCGGGGTGGCACAATGAGCAGTTCTTC. Its translation: CASSDDSGWHNEQFF.

J is TRBJ2-7 and V is TRBV30, with 8 bases aligning to TRBD1. V lost 1 base and J lost 5; bases outside the gene matches: 13. The CDR3 runs to 16 residues. In germline, CDR1 is GTSNPN, CDR2 SVGIG (reference sequence). In DNA, the CDR3 is TGTGCCTGGAGTGCCCCGTTCCCAGGGGGCGGGCACGAGCAGTACTTC. Residues: CAWSAPFPGGGHEQYF.

This rearrangement joins TRBV9 to TRBJ1-1, with 8 bases lining up with TRBD1. This CDR3 region has 14 residues. The germline V gene encodes CDR1 SGDLS and CDR2 YYNGEE. J lost 0 bases, V lost 2 bases, and 0 bases had no gene match. The CDR3 is CASSVGQVNTEAFF. The CDR3 nucleotides are TGTGCCAGCAGCGTGGGACAGGTGAACACTGAAGCTTTCTTT.

This clone appeared once. The chain combines TRBV6-5 with TRBJ1-1; the match to TRBD1 covers 8 bases. Germline V gene sequence: CDR1 MNHEY, CDR2 SVGAGI. V was pared by 6 bases and J by 6 bases, with 9 bases of the junction left unmatched. This CDR3 is built from 14 residues. The CDR3 DNA reads TGTGCCAGCAGGTACGACAGGGGTCGGGCTGAAGCTTTCTTT. Residues: CASRYDRGRAEAFF.